This T cell receptor (beta chain) was identified during a study of PD-1 blockade in classical Hodgkin lymphoma. Findings of the study overall: Baseline diversity was lower in partial responders and progressors than complete responders.

This CDR3 comprises 13 residues. Germline V CDR1 and CDR2: MNHNS, SASEGT. The sample's time point: cycle 4 day 1 (C4D1), after 5 to 7 weeks of nivolumab. All patients relapsed after autologous stem cell transplantation, and brentuximab vedotin exposure varied. Complete response, partial response or progressive disease made up the best responses. Note on this clone: Antigen specificity is unknown. The junction does not match germline at one end; this may be a read error.

The protocol was immunoSEQ multiplex PCR, while the TCRdb copy is restricted to in-frame clones and leaves out a portion. Among about 6,900 clones listed, 75% to 90% were seen once. The chain recombines TRBV6-1 with TRBJ2-3; the match to TRBD2 covers 13 bases. Sequenced material: peripheral blood mononuclear cells (PBMCs), taken before the fourth cycle of nivolumab. The sequence came from a human donor with classical Hodgkin lymphoma. The CDR3 nucleotides are TGTGCCAGCGCACAAGGACTAGCGGGAGAAAGTGGGTTT. It yields the protein CASAQGLAGESGF.